The rows below give T cell receptor beta chains drawn from one sample of a study of blood T cell repertoires in COVID-19. Profiled with immunoSEQ multiplex PCR; TCRdb holds only in-frame clones, not every one. The profile shows tens of thousands of clones, roughly three quarters of them singletons. The specimen sequenced was peripheral blood. These receptors all come from a human donor in a cohort sampled during active COVID-19. CDR3s include the opening cysteine and the closing phenylalanine or tryptophan. D genes are given only for firm matches. Not every row has a clone size; where given, it reads once, few, many or a size class.

clone size,J gene,D gene,V gene,CDR3 protein,CDR3 DNA
.,TRBJ2-3,.,TRBV14,CASSQDQEGLDTDTQYF,TGTGCCAGCAGCCAAGATCAAGAGGGCTTGGACACAGATACGCAGTATTTT
.,TRBJ1-5,.,TRBV5-5,CASSYRTGNNQPQHF,TGTGCCAGCAGCTACCGGACGGGAAATAATCAGCCCCAGCATTTT
few,TRBJ1-4,.,TRBV4-3,CASSQESGALGEKLFF,TGCGCCAGCAGCCAAGAGAGCGGCGCCCTGGGGGAAAAACTGTTTTTT
.,TRBJ2-5,TRBD1,TRBV30,CAWGGQFGETQYF,TGTGCCTGGGGGGGACAGTTTGGGGAGACCCAGTACTTC
.,TRBJ2-1,TRBD2,TRBV19,CASSIRLLAGPPKDNEQFF,TGTGCCAGTAGTATTCGGCTGCTAGCGGGACCCCCGAAGGACAATGAGCAGTTCTTC
.,TRBJ2-1,.,TRBV28,CASSLPSNEQFF,TGTGCCAGCAGTTTACCGTCGAATGAGCAGTTCTTC
few,TRBJ1-5,.,TRBV4-1,CASSQGQMSNQPQHF,TGCGCCAGCAGCCAAGGACAGATGAGCAATCAGCCCCAGCATTTT
.,TRBJ2-1,.,TRBV9,CASSVGQTNEQFF,TGTGCCAGCAGCGTAGGACAGACTAATGAGCAGTTCTTC
.,TRBJ2-3,.,TRBV6-5,CAAAGHGTDTQYF,TGTGCCGCGGCGGGCCACGGCACAGATACGCAGTATTTT
.,TRBJ1-1,TRBD1,TRBV7-2,CASSLTGVNTEAFF,TGTGCCAGCAGCTTAACAGGGGTGAACACTGAAGCTTTCTTT
.,TRBJ2-7,.,TRBV7-9,CASSPLVLQGFYEQYF,TGTGCCAGCAGCCCTCTAGTACTTCAGGGTTTCTACGAGCAGTACTTC
few,TRBJ1-1,.,TRBV25-1,CASSEDTTSNEAFF,TGTGCCAGCAGTGAAGATACAACGTCGAACGAAGCTTTCTTT
.,TRBJ2-7,.,TRBV3-1/TRBV3-2,CASSQDMSHEQYF,TGTGCCAGCAGCCAAGATATGTCCCACGAGCAGTACTTC
.,TRBJ1-4,.,TRBV21-1,CASSTIGGRPKNEKLFF,TGTGCCAGCAGCACCATTGGGGGCCGACCGAAAAATGAAAAACTGTTTTTT
.,TRBJ2-1,TRBD2,TRBV27,CASGTSGYNEQFF,TGTGCCAGCGGGACTAGCGGATACAATGAGCAGTTCTTC
.,TRBJ1-3,TRBD1,TRBV20-1,CSADRGNTIYF,TGCAGTGCTGACAGGGGTAACACCATATATTTT
.,TRBJ2-1,.,TRBV7-2,CASSSTGFSYNEQFF,TGTGCCAGCAGCTCTACAGGGTTTAGCTACAATGAGCAGTTCTTC
.,TRBJ1-6,.,TRBV18,CASSPIRGVESPLHF,TGTGCCAGCTCACCGATCAGGGGCGTCGAGTCACCCCTCCACTTT
.,TRBJ2-3,.,TRBV7-9,CASSSNPHTDTQYF,TGTGCCAGCAGTTCTAATCCCCATACAGATACGCAGTATTTT
.,TRBJ2-3,TRBD1,TRBV7-2,CASSVNQGDPQYF,TGTGCCAGCAGCGTAAATCAGGGGGACCCGCAGTATTTT
.,TRBJ2-3,TRBD2,TRBV27,CASSTREGVRDTQYF,TGTGCCAGCAGTACCCGGGAGGGGGTCAGGGATACGCAGTATTTT
.,TRBJ2-5,TRBD1,TRBV6-6,CASSLGQGPSQETQYF,TGTGCCAGCAGTTTGGGACAGGGCCCTTCCCAAGAGACCCAGTACTTC
once,TRBJ2-3,.,TRBV21-1,CASSKGASGYISTDTQYF,TGTGCCAGCAGCAAAGGGGCTAGCGGGTACATCAGCACAGATACGCAGTATTTT
medium-sized,TRBJ1-3,TRBD1,TRBV28,CASSLGQGANTIYF,TGTGCCAGCAGTTTGGGACAGGGGGCAAACACCATATATTTT
once,TRBJ2-3,.,TRBV2,CASSQGLYETDTQYF,TGTGCCAGCAGCCAGGGGCTGTATGAGACAGATACGCAGTATTTT
.,TRBJ1-2,.,TRBV11-2,CASSHAGALNYGYTF,TGTGCCAGCAGCCATGCAGGGGCCCTAAACTATGGCTACACCTTC
.,TRBJ1-1,.,TRBV19,CASSPNPGGIEAFF,TGTGCCAGTAGTCCTAACCCGGGAGGGATCGAAGCTTTCTTT
.,TRBJ2-1,.,TRBV5-8,CASSLEALGEQFF,TGTGCCAGCAGCTTGGAGGCTTTGGGCGAGCAGTTCTTC
once,TRBJ2-1,TRBD2,TRBV7-3,CASSFPSGSKGEQFF,TGTGCCAGCAGCTTTCCTAGCGGGTCGAAAGGGGAGCAGTTCTTC
medium-sized,TRBJ2-1,.,TRBV7-2,CASSLAGVYNEQFF,TGTGCCAGCAGCTTAGCGGGAGTCTACAATGAGCAGTTCTTC
.,TRBJ2-7,TRBD1,TRBV3-1/TRBV3-2,CASSQGDRTYEQYF,TGTGCCAGCAGCCAAGGGGACAGAACCTACGAGCAGTACTTC
.,TRBJ2-7,TRBD1,TRBV28,CASSRLDRGLLSKQYF,TGTGCCAGCAGTCGCCTTGACAGGGGGCTTTTATCGAAGCAGTACTTC
.,TRBJ2-3,.,TRBV7-9,CASGLKDTQYF,TGTGCCAGCGGCCTCAAGGATACGCAGTATTTT
.,TRBJ2-3,TRBD2,TRBV9,CASSAPSGGSGDTQYF,TGTGCCAGCAGCGCTCCCTCGGGCGGGAGTGGAGATACGCAGTATTTT
.,TRBJ1-2,TRBD1,TRBV18,CASSPLDRGYLGYTF,TGTGCCAGCTCACCATTAGACAGGGGTTACCTTGGCTACACCTTC
once,TRBJ1-4,TRBD1,TRBV24-1,CATSDGPDRGDEKLFF,TGTGCCACCAGTGATGGACCTGACAGGGGCGATGAAAAACTGTTTTTT
.,TRBJ2-1,TRBD2,TRBV28,CASRPGLAGDEQFF,TGTGCCAGCAGACCGGGACTAGCGGGAGATGAGCAGTTCTTC
.,TRBJ1-1,.,TRBV6-2/TRBV6-3,CASSYLNTEAFF,TGTGCCAGCAGTTACCTTAACACTGAAGCTTTCTTT
.,TRBJ2-2,.,TRBV25-1,CASRAGNTGELFF,TGTGCCAGCAGGGCGGGGAACACCGGGGAGCTGTTTTTT
once,TRBJ2-1,TRBD2,TRBV6-5,CASSYLAAGEQFF,TGTGCCAGCAGTTACCTAGCGGCTGGTGAGCAGTTCTTC
.,TRBJ1-1,.,TRBV7-2,CASSFLEGTEAFF,TGTGCCAGCAGCTTTCTTGAGGGCACTGAAGCTTTCTTT
.,TRBJ2-1,TRBD2,TRBV18,CASSPRAAGGTIYNEQFF,TGTGCCAGCTCACCGAGGGCAGCGGGAGGGACAATTTACAATGAGCAGTTCTTC
.,TRBJ2-1,TRBD2,TRBV28,CASTQYPGQIGGVAGAPYNEQFF,TGTGCCAGCACTCAATACCCTGGACAGATAGGAGGGGTAGCGGGAGCTCCCTACAATGAGCAGTTCTTC
.,TRBJ2-6,.,TRBV25-1,CASSDPKAGSGANVLTF,TGTGCCAGCAGTGACCCCAAAGCGGGTTCTGGGGCCAACGTCCTGACTTTC
.,TRBJ1-1,TRBD1,TRBV5-1,CASSSDPRGRERNTEAFF,TGCGCCAGCAGCTCGGATCCGAGGGGGCGCGAAAGGAACACTGAAGCTTTCTTT
.,TRBJ2-1,.,TRBV18,CASSRIGDSVEQFF,TGTGCCAGCTCACGTATAGGTGACTCTGTAGAGCAGTTCTTC
.,TRBJ1-4,TRBD1,TRBV15,CATSSDRALEEKLFF,TGTGCCACCAGCAGTGACAGGGCCCTTGAGGAAAAACTGTTTTTT
once,TRBJ2-1,.,TRBV5-1,CASSLKRNEQFF,TGCGCCAGCAGCTTGAAACGGAATGAGCAGTTCTTC
.,TRBJ2-1,TRBD2,TRBV19,CATEAGAGANEQFF,TGTGCCACAGAAGCGGGGGCCGGTGCCAATGAGCAGTTCTTC
once,TRBJ2-3,TRBD2,TRBV9,CASSVGTSDADTQYF,TGTGCCAGCAGCGTAGGGACTAGCGACGCAGATACGCAGTATTTT
.,TRBJ2-2,TRBD1,TRBV28,CASSRRDSYTGELFF,TGTGCCAGCAGTAGACGGGACAGCTATACCGGGGAGCTGTTTTTT
.,TRBJ1-1,TRBD1,TRBV28,CASRPWDRGKAFF,TGTGCCAGCAGGCCTTGGGACAGGGGCAAAGCTTTCTTT
.,TRBJ2-1,.,TRBV24-1,CATAFTGNEQFF,TGTGCCACAGCTTTTACAGGGAATGAGCAGTTCTTC
.,TRBJ1-2,TRBD1,TRBV27,CASSLAGGANYGYTF,TGTGCCAGCAGTTTAGCAGGGGGCGCGAACTATGGCTACACCTTC
few,TRBJ2-5,.,TRBV9,CASSVGGLQETQYF,TGTGCCAGCAGCGTAGGAGGTCTCCAAGAGACCCAGTACTTC